This TCR beta chain was identified in a study of T cell responses to AZD1222 COVID-19 vaccine. The assay was immunoSEQ multiplex PCR, and TCRdb's table has in-frame clones only and misses some. The table records 95,000 to 110,000 clones, roughly nine tenths of them present only once. Findings of the study overall: Clonal diversity may have been underestimated, and the donors were mostly white British, with more females than males. Among AZD1222 vaccinees, only six or seven were seropositive at baseline.

Comments on this clone: No antigen is known for it.

The CDR3 spans 15 residues. Trimming removed 6 bases from V and 1 base from J, with 12 bases in between. In germline, CDR1 is SGHAT, CDR2 FQNNGV. The chain has TRBV11-2 and TRBJ2-2, with D perhaps TRBD1 or TRBD2 (5 bases each). The sample in question was peripheral blood, obtained 28 days after the second AZD1222 dose. The receptor was derived from an adult who received the AZD1222 COVID-19 vaccine. Written as DNA, the CDR3 is TGTGCCAGCAGAGCCGGGACGGGGAACACCGGGGAGCTGTTTTTT. This translates into CASRAGTGNTGELFF.